Following are 20 T cell receptor beta chains from one sample sequenced in a study of T-cell reconstitution after alpha-beta-depleted transplantation in children. This sample's TCRbeta library carried unique molecular identifier barcodes. TCRdb used MiXCR to reprocess the PCR reads, holding one entry per CDR3 protein. The data hold about 980,000 distinct CDR3 sequences, with about 29% observed a single time. The material sequenced was PBMCs, mostly from graft donor cells, taken 360 days after TCRalphabeta/CD19-depleted stem cell transplant. The receptor source for this set is a boy in the first two years of life who had a stem cell transplant for SCID, so the T cells may come from the graft donor.

This clonotype was observed many times. The chain recombines TRBV15 with TRBJ2-3; TRBD1 matches at 8 bases. Looked up from germline, CDR1 is LNHNV and CDR2 is YYDKDF (reference sequence). Losses at the gene ends were 0 bases for V and 3 bases for J; bases not matched to a gene: 8. The CDR3 sequence is 17 residues long. CDR3 bases: TGTGCCACCAGCAGAGATGTGCGGACAGGGAGAACAGATACGCAGTATTTT. Its translation is CATSRDVRTGRTDTQYF.

This clonotype was recorded a few times. The CDR3 loop reads CSVEPLGTAGAFF. In DNA form, the CDR3 reads TGCAGCGTTGAACCCCTCGGGACAGCTGGAGCTTTCTTT. This chain joins TRBV29-1 and TRBJ1-1; 7 positions agree with TRBD1. J lost 10 bases, V lost 2 bases, and 10 bases had no gene match. CDR3 size: 13 residues. Germline CDR1 is SQVTM and CDR2 is ANQGSEA.

J is TRBJ2-2 and V is TRBV20-1, with TRBD2 matching 10 bases. Germline trimming cut 0 bases from V and 4 bases from J; bases unmatched to any gene: 5. Germline values: CDR1 DFQATT, CDR2 SNEGSKA (reference sequence). This CDR3 contains 16 residues. The CDR3 here is CSARDRRTSGTGELFF. The CDR3 DNA follows: TGCAGTGCTAGAGATAGGCGGACTAGCGGCACCGGGGAGCTGTTTTTT.

The chain is built from TRBV29-1 and TRBJ2-7, with 9 positions matching TRBD1. J lost 2 bases, V lost 0 bases, and 2 bases had no gene match. The V gene's germline CDR1 is SQVTM and CDR2 ANQGSEA. The CDR3 is 14 amino acids. The CDR3 coding sequence is TGCAGCGTTGAAGACGGACAGGGGACCTACGAGCAGTACTTC. This encodes CSVEDGQGTYEQYF.

This clonotype was seen only a few times. V gene TRBV7-9 combines with J gene TRBJ2-7; D not certain. CDR1 and CDR2 (germline): SEHNR, FQNEAQ (reference sequence). The CDR3 is 15 amino acids. V lost 5 bases and J lost 1, with 15 bases in between. The CDR3 protein is CASSPPLARSYEQYF. The CDR3 DNA reads TGTGCCAGCAGCCCGCCCCTGGCGCGTTCCTACGAGCAGTACTTC.

This clonotype was observed at least ten times. The chain employs TRBV27 and TRBJ2-2, with TRBD1 as a possible D gene (5 bases). The CDR3 contains 15 residues. The germline CDR1 and CDR2 sequences are MNHEY and SMNVEV (reference sequence). V was clipped by 5 bases and J by 0 bases, with 10 bases between them. DNA for the CDR3: TGTGCCAGCAGTCCTCAGGGTCCGAACACCGGGGAGCTGTTTTTT. This translates into CASSPQGPNTGELFF.

The chain links TRBV6-2 or TRBV6-3 to TRBJ1-5, with D unresolved. The germline V gene encodes CDR1 MNHEY and CDR2 SVGEGT. Trimming removed 7 bases at V and 4 bases at J, with 11 bases between. The CDR3 contains 13 residues. As DNA, the CDR3 is TGTGCCAGCACCTACGGGGTGAATCAGCCCCAGCATTTT. As protein: CASTYGVNQPQHF.

This chain links TRBV20-1 with TRBJ2-3; 9 bases map to TRBD2. Per the germline V gene, CDR1 is DFQATT and CDR2 is SNEGSKA (reference sequence). Unmatched junction bases numbered 12, after V lost 1 base and J lost 1 base. This CDR3 spans 18 amino acids. The CDR3 region is CSARGVGPGLARTDTQYF. The CDR3 DNA reads as TGCAGTGCTAGAGGTGTCGGCCCGGGACTAGCTCGCACAGATACGCAGTATTTT.

The V gene is TRBV12-3 or TRBV12-4, the J gene TRBJ2-7; D unresolved. The CDR3 has 13 amino acids. The V end lost 1 base, the J end lost 9 bases, and 13 bases lay between the germline ends. CDR3 region: CASSLVTSLVQYF. CDR3 nucleotides: TGTGCCAGCAGTTTAGTCACCTCTTTGGTGCAGTACTTC.

CDR3 bases: TGCAGTGCTAGAACACACAGGGGATTGGACGAGCAGTACTTC. Protein product: CSARTHRGLDEQYF. The V gene is TRBV20-1, the J gene TRBJ2-7, with 7 bases that match TRBD1. Germline CDR1 DFQATT, CDR2 SNEGSKA (reference sequence). J gave up 5 bases and V 2 bases, and 9 bases lay outside the gene matches. The CDR3 is made up of 14 amino acids.

This clonotype was found a few times. The V call is TRBV18, the J call TRBJ2-5; D not resolved. V gave up 2 bases and J gave up 4 bases, with 8 bases separating them. The CDR3 loop spans 13 amino acids. Germline lookup yields CDR1 KGHSH and CDR2 LQKENI. The CDR3 DNA reads as TGTGCCAGCTCACCAAAGCGTTCAGAGACCCAGTACTTC. Translation gives CASSPKRSETQYF.

This clonotype was observed a handful of times. The chain has TRBV5-1 and TRBJ2-7, with D tentatively TRBD1 or TRBD2 (5 bases each). This CDR3 region has 12 residues. Trimming removed 2 bases at V and 9 bases at J, with 12 bases between. The germline gives CDR1 SGHRS, CDR2 YFSETQ. The CDR3 bases are TGCGCCAGCAGCTTAAGAGGGGTCCTGCAGTACTTC. Amino acids: CASSLRGVLQYF.

The chain combines TRBV5-5 with TRBJ1-6; D might be TRBD1 (6 bases). The CDR3 contains 15 residues. Germline assignment: CDR1 SGHKS and CDR2 YYEKEE (reference sequence). V was pared by 5 bases and J by 11 bases, with 20 bases between. CDR3 nucleotide sequence: TGTGCCAGCAGTCCGAACAGGGATAATTACGCACCCCTCCACTTT. As protein: CASSPNRDNYAPLHF.

In its sample, this clonotype was seen many times. The rearrangement joins TRBV27 to TRBJ1-6; TRBD1 might be the D (6 bases). Trimming took off 0 bases at V and 2 bases at J, with 17 bases between the two ends. Germline V CDR1 and CDR2: MNHEY, SMNVEV (reference sequence). CDR3 length: 19 amino acids. The CDR3 DNA reads TGTGCCAGCAGTTTATCCCGTGCAGGGGCGCTTCCCTATAATTCACCCCTCCACTTT. Its protein is CASSLSRAGALPYNSPLHF.

A few counts support this clonotype. This chain links TRBV2 with TRBJ1-2; D unclear. Trimming removed 10 bases at V and 7 bases at J, with 19 bases between. The CDR3 has 13 amino acids. Germline V gives CDR1 SNHLY, CDR2 FYNNEI. The CDR3 nucleotides read TGTGCCACCCGAAGCCCGTATAACGGTGGCTACACCTTC. Encoded protein: CATRSPYNGGYTF.

V and J are TRBV4-2 and TRBJ2-7; 9 bases match TRBD1. The CDR3 totals 16 residues. Germline V gene sequence: CDR1 LGHNA, CDR2 YNFKEQ. V trimming: 3 bases; J trimming: 2 bases; junction bases outside the gene matches: 8. Written as DNA, the CDR3 is TGTGCCAGCAGCCAGGGAAGACAGGGGGGTACCTACGAGCAGTACTTC. It encodes CASSQGRQGGTYEQYF.

V usage is TRBV19 and J usage is TRBJ2-1; D is unresolved. Trimming stripped 5 bases from V and 0 bases from J, with 11 bases between. From germline, CDR1 is LNHDA and CDR2 SQIVND (reference sequence). The CDR3 runs to 15 residues. The CDR3 sequence is CASSSSLHSYNEQFF. The CDR3 DNA reads TGTGCCAGTAGTTCGAGTCTCCACTCCTACAATGAGCAGTTCTTC.

The chain is built from TRBV4-1 and TRBJ1-3; D uncertain. V was pared by 4 bases and J by 2 bases, with 12 bases between. This CDR3 region has 15 residues. In germline, CDR1 is MGHRA, CDR2 YSYEKL. The CDR3 nucleotides read TGCGCCAGCAGCCGGGGTACGTTGGCTGGAAACACCATATATTTT. Protein: CASSRGTLAGNTIYF.

This clonotype was detected a few times. This chain links TRBV6-1 with TRBJ1-1; D possibly corresponds to TRBD1 (6 bases). CDR1 MNHNS and CDR2 SASEGT come from the germline V gene. Trimming stripped 8 bases from V and 3 bases from J, with 16 bases between. The CDR3 consists of 14 residues. CDR3 region: CASRPGELDTEAFF. CDR3 bases: TGTGCCAGCCGCCCAGGGGAATTGGACACTGAAGCTTTCTTT.

In its sample, this clonotype was seen a few times. The chain has TRBV20-1 and TRBJ1-2; D remains unclear. The germline gives CDR1 DFQATT, CDR2 SNEGSKA (reference sequence). The V end lost 5 bases, the J end lost 8 bases, and 15 bases lay between the germline ends. The CDR3 is 12 residues long. The CDR3 spells CSAPVRVYGYTF. In DNA, the CDR3 is TGCAGTGCTCCCGTTCGGGTTTACGGCTACACCTTC.